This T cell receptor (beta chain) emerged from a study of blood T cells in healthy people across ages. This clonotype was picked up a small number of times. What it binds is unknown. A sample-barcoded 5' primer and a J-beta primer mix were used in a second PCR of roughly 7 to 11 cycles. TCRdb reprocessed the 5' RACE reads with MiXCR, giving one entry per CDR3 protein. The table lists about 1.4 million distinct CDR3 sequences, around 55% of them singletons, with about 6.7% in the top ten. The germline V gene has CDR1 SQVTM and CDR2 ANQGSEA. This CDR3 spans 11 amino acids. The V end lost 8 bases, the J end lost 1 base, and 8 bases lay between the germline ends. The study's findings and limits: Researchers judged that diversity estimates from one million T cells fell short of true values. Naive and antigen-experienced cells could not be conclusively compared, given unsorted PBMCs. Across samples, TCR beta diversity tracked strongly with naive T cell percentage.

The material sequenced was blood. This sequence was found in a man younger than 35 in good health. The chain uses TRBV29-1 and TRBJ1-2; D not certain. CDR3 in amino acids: CSLLDNYGYTF. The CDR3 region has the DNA TGCAGCCTCTTAGATAACTATGGCTACACCTTC.